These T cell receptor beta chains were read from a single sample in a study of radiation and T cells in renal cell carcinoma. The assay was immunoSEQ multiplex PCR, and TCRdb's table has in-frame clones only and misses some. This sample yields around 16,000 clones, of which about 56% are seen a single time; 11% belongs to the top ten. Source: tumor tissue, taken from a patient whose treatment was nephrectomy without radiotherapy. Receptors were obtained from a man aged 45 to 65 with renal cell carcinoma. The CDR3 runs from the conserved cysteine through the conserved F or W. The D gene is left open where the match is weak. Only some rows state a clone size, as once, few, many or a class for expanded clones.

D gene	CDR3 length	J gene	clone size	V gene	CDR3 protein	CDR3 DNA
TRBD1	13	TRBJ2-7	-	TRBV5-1	CASRGTGGYEQYF	TGCGCCAGCAGGGGGACAGGGGGCTACGAGCAGTACTTC
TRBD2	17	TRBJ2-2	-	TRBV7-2	CASSLEAGLVNTGELFF	TGTGCCAGCAGCTTAGAAGCGGGACTAGTTAACACCGGGGAGCTGTTTTTT
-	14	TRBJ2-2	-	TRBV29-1	CSVGSRSNTGELFF	TGCAGCGTGGGGTCGAGATCGAACACCGGGGAGCTGTTTTTT
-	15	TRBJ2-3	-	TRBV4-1	CASSQAAIGTDTQYF	TGCGCCAGCAGCCAAGCTGCGATTGGAACAGATACGCAGTATTTT
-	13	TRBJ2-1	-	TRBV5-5	CASSFGLLNEQFF	TGTGCCAGCAGCTTTGGGCTACTCAATGAGCAGTTCTTC
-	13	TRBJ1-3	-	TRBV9	CASSGAGRNTIYF	TGTGCCAGCAGCGGGGCGGGCCGAAACACCATATATTTT
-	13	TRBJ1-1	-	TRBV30	CASQETMNTEAFF	TGTGCCTCTCAGGAGACAATGAACACTGAAGCTTTCTTT
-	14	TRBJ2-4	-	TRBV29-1	CSVVGGAGRDIQYF	TGCAGCGTTGTAGGGGGAGCGGGGAGGGACATTCAGTACTTC
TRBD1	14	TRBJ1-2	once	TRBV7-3	CASSAGTEKGGYTF	TGTGCCAGCAGCGCCGGGACAGAAAAGGGAGGCTACACCTTC
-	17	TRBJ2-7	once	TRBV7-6	CASSLEGGFAPRYEQYF	TGTGCCAGCAGCTTAGAGGGAGGCTTCGCGCCTCGGTACGAGCAGTACTTC
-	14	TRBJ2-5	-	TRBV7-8	CASSPTSAQETQYF	TGTGCCAGCAGCCCCACGAGCGCGCAAGAGACCCAGTACTTC
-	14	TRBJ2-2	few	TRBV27	CASSLVSNTGELFF	TGTGCCAGCAGTTTAGTTTCGAACACCGGGGAGCTGTTTTTT
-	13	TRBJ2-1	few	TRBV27	CASSARNHNEQFF	TGTGCCAGCAGTGCCCGTAACCACAATGAGCAGTTCTTC
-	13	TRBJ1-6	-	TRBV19	CASSDPFSSALHF	TGTGCCAGTAGTGACCCCTTTTCCTCAGCCCTCCACTTT
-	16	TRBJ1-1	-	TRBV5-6	CASSEAAGAMNTEAFF	TGTGCCAGCAGCGAGGCCGCGGGGGCCATGAACACTGAAGCTTTCTTT
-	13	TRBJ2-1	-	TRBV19	CASSQTKPNEQFF	TGTGCCAGTAGCCAGACGAAACCCAATGAGCAGTTCTTC
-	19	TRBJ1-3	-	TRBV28	CASRDGPGGRGAPGNTIYF	TGTGCCAGCAGAGATGGACCCGGAGGCAGGGGAGCCCCTGGAAACACCATATATTTT
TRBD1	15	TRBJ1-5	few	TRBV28	CASSRRTGGIWPQHF	TGTGCCAGCAGCCGTAGGACAGGTGGGATTTGGCCCCAGCATTTT
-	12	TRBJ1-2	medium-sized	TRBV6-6	CASTTGVNGYTF	TGTGCCAGCACCACGGGGGTAAACGGCTACACCTTC
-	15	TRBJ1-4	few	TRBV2	CASSLGGPTNEKLFF	TGTGCCAGTTCGTTGGGGGGTCCAACTAATGAAAAACTGTTTTTT
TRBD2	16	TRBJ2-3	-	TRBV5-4	CASSTERGGHGDTQYF	TGTGCCAGCAGCACCGAGCGGGGGGGCCATGGAGATACGCAGTATTTT
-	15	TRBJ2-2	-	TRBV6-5	CASSYQSGNTGELFF	TGTGCCAGCAGTTACCAATCGGGGAACACCGGGGAGCTGTTTTTT
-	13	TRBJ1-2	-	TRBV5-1	CASSSSGTEGYTF	TGCGCCAGCAGCTCATCCGGGACGGAAGGCTACACCTTC
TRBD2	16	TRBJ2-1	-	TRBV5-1	CASSTFLAGGPNEQFF	TGCGCCAGCAGCACCTTCCTAGCGGGAGGGCCGAATGAGCAGTTCTTC
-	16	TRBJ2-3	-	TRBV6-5	CASSYVTDLGTDTQYF	TGTGCCAGCAGTTACGTAACTGACCTCGGCACAGATACGCAGTATTTT
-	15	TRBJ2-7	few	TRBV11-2	CASSLGPDSSYEQYF	TGTGCCAGCAGCTTAGGACCGGACAGCTCCTACGAGCAGTACTTC
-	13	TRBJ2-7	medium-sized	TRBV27	CASSLSPGVEQYF	TGTGCCAGCAGTTTATCTCCAGGGGTCGAGCAGTACTTC
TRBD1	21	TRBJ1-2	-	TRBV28	CASSFDEGVVGLTGQDYGYTF	TGTGCCAGCAGTTTCGACGAGGGTGTTGTTGGTCTTACGGGACAGGACTATGGCTACACCTTC
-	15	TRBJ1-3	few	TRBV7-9	CASSSRVESGNTIYF	TGTGCCAGCAGCTCGAGGGTAGAGTCTGGAAACACCATATATTTT
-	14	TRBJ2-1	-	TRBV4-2	CASARSEGGNEQFF	TGTGCCAGCGCTAGGAGTGAGGGTGGCAATGAGCAGTTCTTC
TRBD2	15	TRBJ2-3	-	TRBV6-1	CASMTGTTSTDTQYF	TGTGCCAGCATGACCGGGACTACTAGCACAGATACGCAGTATTTT
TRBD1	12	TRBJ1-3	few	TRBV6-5	CAGRTGGNTIYF	TGTGCCGGGAGGACAGGGGGAAACACCATATATTTT
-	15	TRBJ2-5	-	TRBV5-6	CASSFDRRRGETQYF	TGTGCCAGCAGCTTTGACAGGCGTAGGGGGGAGACCCAGTACTTC
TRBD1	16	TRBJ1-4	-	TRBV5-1	CASSLDLGTGNEKLFF	TGCGCCAGCAGCTTGGATCTGGGGACAGGGAACGAAAAACTGTTTTTT
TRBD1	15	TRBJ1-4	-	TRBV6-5	CASRPGTGGREKLFF	TGTGCCAGCAGACCCGGGACAGGGGGAAGGGAAAAACTGTTTTTT
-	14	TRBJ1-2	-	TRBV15	CATSPARGTYGYTF	TGTGCCACCAGCCCTGCTCGGGGGACGTATGGCTACACCTTC
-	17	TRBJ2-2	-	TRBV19	CASSIFRVGADTGELFF	TGTGCCAGTAGTATTTTCCGGGTTGGAGCGGACACCGGGGAGCTGTTTTTT
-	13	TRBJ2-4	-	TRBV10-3	CAIRESDSDIQYF	TGTGCCATCAGGGAGTCGGATTCAGACATTCAGTACTTC
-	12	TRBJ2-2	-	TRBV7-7	CASSQYTGELFF	TGTGCCAGCAGCCAATACACCGGGGAGCTGTTTTTT
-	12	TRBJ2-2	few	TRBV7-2	CASSLEVGELFF	TGTGCCAGCAGCTTAGAGGTCGGGGAGCTGTTTTTT
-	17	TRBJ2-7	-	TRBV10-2	CASSELEPGFEAYEQYF	TGCGCCAGCAGTGAGCTCGAACCGGGATTTGAGGCTTACGAGCAGTACTTC